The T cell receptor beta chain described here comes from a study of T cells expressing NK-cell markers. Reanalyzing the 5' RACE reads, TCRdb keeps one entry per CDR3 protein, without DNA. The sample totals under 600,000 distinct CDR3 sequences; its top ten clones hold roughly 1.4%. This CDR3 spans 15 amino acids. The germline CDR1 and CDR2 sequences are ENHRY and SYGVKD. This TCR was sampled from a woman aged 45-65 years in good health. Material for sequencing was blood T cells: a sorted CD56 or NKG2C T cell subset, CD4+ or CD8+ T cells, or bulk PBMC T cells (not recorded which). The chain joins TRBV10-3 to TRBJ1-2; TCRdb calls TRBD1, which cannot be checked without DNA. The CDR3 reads CAISADGGANYGYTF.